This T cell receptor beta chain was obtained from a study of somatic mutations in cytotoxic T cells in rheumatoid arthritis. Measured with immunoSEQ multiplex PCR; TCRdb has only the in-frame clones, and not every one. The sample shows tens of thousands of clones, 80% to 90% of them seen only once. This clone is deemed medium-sized. Its antigen is still unknown. Study outcomes and limitations: CD8+ clonality rose with age in rheumatoid arthritis patients, unlike in healthy controls.

CDR3 size: 17 residues. Trimming at V came to 5 bases and at J to 2 bases, leaving 12 bases not matched to a gene. From germline, CDR1 is SGHAT and CDR2 FQDESV (reference sequence). The chain recombines TRBV11-1 with TRBJ2-1, with TRBD2 matching 7 bases. The origin of this receptor is an adult with rheumatoid arthritis. Sequenced material: CD8+ T cells sorted from blood. DNA of the CDR3: TGTGCCAGCAGCCGCACCCGGGGGGTCGGGGCCTACAATGAGCAGTTCTTC. This encodes CASSRTRGVGAYNEQFF.